A selection of T cell receptor beta chains follows, all from one sample in a study of T-cell memory formation after mild COVID-19. Using its own MiXCR run on the 5' RACE reads, TCRdb lists one record per CDR3 protein. The sample records about 430,000 distinct CDR3 sequences, around 17% being singletons. Sequences were obtained from PBMCs or a T cell subset sorted from them (not recorded which). The receptor source for this set is a young man who had mild COVID-19 (a few samples of this study predate the infection). Cell type and time point are not known. Each CDR3 is given with its conserved first and last residue. Fields, in order: J gene, V gene, D gene, clone size, CDR3 protein, CDR3 DNA. The D gene is left open where the match is weak. Expanded clones get a size class; other rows say once, few or many, or leave the size out.

TRBJ2-7	TRBV24-1	TRBD1	.	CATSPERGGGDEQYF	TGTGCCACCAGTCCGGAACGAGGGGGCGGCGACGAGCAGTACTTC
TRBJ1-4	TRBV20-1	.	few	CSARTITGDEKLFF	TGCAGTGCTAGGACGATCACTGGAGATGAAAAACTGTTTTTT
TRBJ1-2	TRBV7-2	.	many	CASSLEGPGASNYGYTF	TGTGCCAGCAGCTTAGAAGGGCCAGGGGCCTCTAACTATGGCTACACCTTC
TRBJ2-5	TRBV21-1	.	.	CSSGANPRETQYF	TGTTCCAGCGGGGCTAACCCTAGGGAGACCCAGTACTTC
TRBJ1-1	TRBV27	.	few	CASSTRLSAGSLEEAFF	TGTGCCAGCAGTACGCGGCTGTCGGCAGGGTCACTGGAAGAAGCTTTCTTT
TRBJ1-5	TRBV18	.	once	CASSPSIAGIQPQHF	TGTGCCAGCTCACCCTCGATCGCTGGGATCCAGCCCCAGCATTTT
TRBJ1-3	TRBV12-3/TRBV12-4	.	.	CASSLGGISTGNTIYF	TGTGCCAGCAGTTTAGGAGGTATTTCGACTGGAAACACCATATATTTT
TRBJ1-6	TRBV7-2	TRBD1	few	CASSLEGQGSSPLHF	TGTGCCAGCAGCTTAGAGGGACAGGGGAGTTCACCCCTCCACTTT
TRBJ2-5	TRBV7-2	.	few	CASSLDLLGSGTQYF	TGTGCCAGCAGCTTAGATCTTTTGGGGTCGGGGACCCAGTACTTC
TRBJ1-2	TRBV4-1	TRBD1	few	CASSQDPGTGVDGYTF	TGCGCCAGCAGCCAAGACCCCGGGACAGGGGTAGATGGCTACACCTTC
TRBJ2-2	TRBV27	TRBD2	few	CASSLGLAGGELFF	TGTGCCAGCAGTCTGGGACTAGCGGGAGGGGAGCTGTTTTTT
TRBJ1-1	TRBV5-1	TRBD1	.	CASSTAGTGANTEAFF	TGCGCCAGCAGCACAGCCGGGACAGGGGCGAACACTGAAGCTTTCTTT
TRBJ2-1	TRBV12-3/TRBV12-4	TRBD2	.	CASRPTSGEQFF	TGTGCCAGCAGACCCACTAGCGGTGAGCAGTTCTTC
TRBJ2-3	TRBV18	TRBD1	few	CASSPTGTGGRSTDTQYF	TGTGCCAGCTCACCAACTGGGACAGGGGGCCGGTCCACAGATACGCAGTATTTT
TRBJ1-5	TRBV5-1	TRBD1	many	CASSWTGDPNQPQHF	TGCGCCAGCAGCTGGACAGGGGACCCCAATCAGCCCCAGCATTTT
TRBJ2-1	TRBV6-2/TRBV6-3	TRBD1	.	CASSYSPSGQGSYNEQFF	TGTGCCAGCAGTTACTCGCCGTCGGGACAGGGCTCCTACAATGAGCAGTTCTTC
TRBJ1-1	TRBV5-6	.	.	CASIPRSGGAWGLEAFF	TGTGCCAGCATCCCTAGGAGCGGCGGGGCGTGGGGCTTAGAAGCTTTCTTT
TRBJ1-4	TRBV12-3/TRBV12-4	.	.	CASSFGGGKLFF	TGTGCCAGCAGTTTTGGGGGAGGAAAACTGTTTTTT
TRBJ2-3	TRBV12-5	.	few	CASGSGDPSDTQYF	TGTGCTAGTGGCTCGGGGGATCCCTCAGATACGCAGTATTTT
TRBJ2-3	TRBV7-2	TRBD2	once	CASSSIIAGMGTDTQYF	TGTGCCAGCAGCTCCATTATAGCGGGGATGGGCACAGATACGCAGTATTTT
TRBJ1-2	TRBV6-1	.	few	CASSGDRLTGGYTF	TGTGCCAGCAGTGGTGACAGGTTGACCGGTGGCTACACCTTC
TRBJ2-7	TRBV20-1	TRBD1	.	CSATTGGPFEQYF	TGCAGTGCCACCACAGGGGGTCCCTTCGAGCAGTACTTC
TRBJ2-7	TRBV7-2	.	.	CASSPPRGGKQYF	TGTGCCAGCAGTCCCCCGAGGGGGGGTAAGCAGTACTTC
TRBJ1-2	TRBV18	.	.	CASSPGTEHYGYTF	TGTGCCAGCTCACCCGGGACGGAACACTATGGCTACACCTTC
TRBJ1-4	TRBV6-2/TRBV6-3	.	.	CASSYGPEGEKLFF	TGTGCCAGCAGTTATGGCCCGGAAGGTGAAAAACTGTTTTTT